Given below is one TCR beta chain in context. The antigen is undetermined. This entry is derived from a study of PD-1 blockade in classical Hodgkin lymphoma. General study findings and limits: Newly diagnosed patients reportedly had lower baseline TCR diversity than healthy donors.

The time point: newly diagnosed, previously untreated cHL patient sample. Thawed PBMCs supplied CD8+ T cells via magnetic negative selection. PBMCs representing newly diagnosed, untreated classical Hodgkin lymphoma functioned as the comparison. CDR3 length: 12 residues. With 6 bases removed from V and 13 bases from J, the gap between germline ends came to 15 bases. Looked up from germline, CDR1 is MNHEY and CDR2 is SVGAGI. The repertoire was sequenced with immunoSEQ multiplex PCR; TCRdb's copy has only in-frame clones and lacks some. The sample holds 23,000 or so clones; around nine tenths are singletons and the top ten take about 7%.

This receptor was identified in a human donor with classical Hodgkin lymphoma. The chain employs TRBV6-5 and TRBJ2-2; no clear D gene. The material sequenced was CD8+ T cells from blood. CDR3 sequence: CASRSVGPGLFF. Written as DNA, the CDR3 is TGTGCCAGCAGAAGCGTAGGCCCGGGGCTGTTTTTT.